This entry lists 25 T cell receptor beta chains sequenced from one sample in a study of beta chain features in type 1 diabetes. The study reverse transcribed the entire isolated RNA, so it sequenced expressed TCRB transcripts. TCRdb's copy holds only in-frame clones and misses some; the assay was immunoSEQ multiplex PCR. The sample has roughly 400,000 clones, about 14% seen once. Sequenced sample: naive CD4+ T cells from blood. These receptors were collected from a man aged 30 to 45 in good health.

J is TRBJ2-5 and V is TRBV2; 9 bases line up with TRBD1. V shed 11 bases and J 5 bases; nucleotides not matched to a gene: 15. The CDR3 is made up of 15 amino acids. CDR1 SNHLY and CDR2 FYNNEI come from the germline V gene. Written as DNA, the CDR3 is TGTGCCCACTACCGGGACAGGGTTAGGGCGGAGACCCAGTACTTC. It specifies CAHYRDRVRAETQYF.

The chain has TRBV18 and TRBJ2-3, with a possible D match to TRBD1 (5 bases). The germline CDR1 and CDR2 sequences are KGHSH and LQKENI. CDR3 length: 16 amino acids. Trimming took off 3 bases at V and 3 bases at J, with 16 bases between the two ends. The CDR3 bases are TGTGCCAGCTCACCCCCTTTCGACAGATTAACAGATACGCAGTATTTT. As protein: CASSPPFDRLTDTQYF. Full variable domain (outside the CDR3, taken from reference TRBV18 and TRBJ2-3): NAGVMQNPRHLVRRRGQEARLRCSPMKGHSHVYWYRQLPEEGLKFMVYLQKENIIDESGMPKERFSAEFPKEGPSILRIQQVVRGDSAAYFCASSPPFDRLTDTQYFGPGTRLTVL.

The V call is TRBV7-9, the J call TRBJ2-1; D unresolved. This CDR3 comprises 13 residues. Germline lookup yields CDR1 SEHNR and CDR2 FQNEAQ (reference sequence). Between the trimmed V and J ends, which lost 1 base and 6 bases, there was a span of 7 bases. CDR3 DNA sequence: TGTGCCAGCAGCTTAGTACGCTTCAATGAGCAGTTCTTC. Translation gives CASSLVRFNEQFF.

The chain couples TRBV20-1 to TRBJ2-7, with D unresolved. Germline CDR1 and CDR2: DFQATT and SNEGSKA (reference sequence). CDR3 length: 11 amino acids. Between the trimmed V and J ends, which lost 0 bases and 6 bases, there was a span of 6 bases. CDR3: CSARDGSEQYV. CDR3 DNA sequence: TGCAGTGCTAGAGATGGAAGCGAGCAGTACGTC.

This clone was recorded at least ten times. The chain carries TRBV29-1 and TRBJ2-1, with TRBD2 identical over 9 bases. The CDR3 contains 13 residues. Losses at the gene ends were 7 bases for V and 10 bases for J; bases not matched to a gene: 11. Germline V gene sequence: CDR1 SQVTM, CDR2 ANQGSEA. CDR3 sequence reads: CSAGGSSGREQFF. CDR3 DNA: TGCAGCGCTGGAGGTAGTAGCGGGAGAGAGCAGTTCTTC.

This clone was recorded at least ten times. The gene calls are TRBV9 and TRBJ2-4; no definite D call. V was pared by 3 bases and J by 11 bases, with 9 bases between. There are 11 residues in the CDR3. Germline CDR1 reads SGDLS; CDR2 reads YYNGEE. CDR3: CASSATNVQYF. CDR3 DNA sequence: TGTGCCAGCAGCGCGACCAACGTTCAGTACTTC. The full variable domain, completed using reference TRBV9 and TRBJ2-4, is DSGVTQTPKHLITATGQRVTLRCSPRSGDLSVYWYQQSLDQGLQFLIQYYNGEERAKGNILERFSAQQFPDLHSELNLSSLELGDSALYFCASSATNVQYFGAGTRLSVL.

This clone has more than one count but fewer than ten. The chain carries TRBV2 and TRBJ2-3; D uncertain. Germline loops: CDR1 SNHLY, CDR2 FYNNEI. Between the trimmed V and J ends, which lost 9 bases and 0 bases, there was a span of 22 bases. The CDR3 loop spans 17 amino acids. CDR3 loop: CAREQQRGPSSTDTQYF. DNA of the CDR3: TGTGCCAGGGAACAACAGAGAGGCCCTTCTAGCACAGATACGCAGTATTTT.

This clone was counted a few times. The genes are TRBV30 and TRBJ1-2; D unclear. Between the trimmed V and J ends, which lost 2 bases and 4 bases, there was a span of 8 bases. The germline gives CDR1 GTSNPN, CDR2 SVGIG (reference sequence). CDR3 length: 12 amino acids. The CDR3 nucleotides read TGTGCCTGGAGTCCTCGGAGCTATGGCTACACCTTC. Translation: CAWSPRSYGYTF.

J is TRBJ2-2 and V is TRBV15; TRBD1 or TRBD2 may be the D gene (5 bases each). Germline CDR1 LNHNV, CDR2 YYDKDF (reference sequence). V was clipped by 4 bases and J by 4 bases, with 13 bases between them. The CDR3 loop spans 15 amino acids. CDR3 coding DNA: TGTGCCACCAGCACGAGACTGAGGGGCACCGGGGAGCTGTTTTTT. It is translated as CATSTRLRGTGELFF.

The V call is TRBV7-9, the J call TRBJ2-3; D perhaps matches TRBD1 (6 bases). CDR3 length equals 15 residues. Trimming removed 5 bases from V and 8 bases from J, with 20 bases in between. Germline CDR1 SEHNR, CDR2 FQNEAQ (reference sequence). Here the CDR3 DNA reads TGTGCCAGCAGCCCCTACAGGGAAATACTACTTACGCAGTATTTT. Encoded protein: CASSPYREILLTQYF. Together with reference TRBV7-9 and TRBJ2-3, the CDR3 gives the full variable domain: DTGVSQNPRHKITKRGQNVTFRCDPISEHNRLYWYRQTLGQGPEFLTYFQNEAQLEKSRLLSDRFSAERPKGSFSTLEIQRTEQGDSAMYLCASSPYREILLTQYFGPGTRLTVL.

This clone was seen only a few times. The rearrangement uses TRBV6-6 and TRBJ2-1; no clear D. With 6 bases removed from V and 12 bases from J, the gap between germline ends came to 12 bases. The CDR3 is 11 amino acids. Germline V gives CDR1 MNHNY, CDR2 SVGAGI (reference sequence). The CDR3: CASSRGPVQFF. As DNA, the CDR3 is TGTGCCAGCAGCCGAGGACCTGTGCAGTTCTTC.

In its sample, this clone was seen a few times. This chain links TRBV5-1 with TRBJ2-1; tentative D call: TRBD2 (5 bases). The CDR3 covers 14 residues. Germline assignment: CDR1 SGHRS and CDR2 YFSETQ. V lost 0 bases, J lost 3 bases, and 7 bases lay in between. CDR3 amino acids: CASSLVGSYNEQFF. In DNA, the CDR3 is TGCGCCAGCAGCTTGGTAGGGAGCTACAATGAGCAGTTCTTC.

This clone was seen just once. The chain is built from TRBV28 and TRBJ1-2; D is unclear. Trimming cost V 6 bases and J 5 bases, with 7 bases left between them. CDR3 size: 11 residues. Germline V gene lookup returns CDR1 MDHEN and CDR2 SYDVKM. The CDR3, as DNA: TGTGCCAGCAGCCAAGGGTATGGCTACACCTTC. It is translated as CASSQGYGYTF.

This clone was found a few times. The chain employs TRBV5-6 and TRBJ2-1; D may be TRBD1 (6 bases). The CDR3 covers 13 residues. In germline, CDR1 is SGHDT, CDR2 YYEEEE. V shed 3 bases and J shed 4 bases, with 8 bases lying between them. CDR3 nucleotide sequence: TGTGCCAGCAGCTATGGACAGTACAATGAGCAGTTCTTC. This sequence encodes CASSYGQYNEQFF.

In its sample, this clone was seen a few times. This rearrangement joins TRBV29-1 to TRBJ2-5, with 8 positions matching TRBD1. CDR1 SQVTM and CDR2 ANQGSEA come from the germline V gene. CDR3 size: 12 residues. V lost 6 bases and J lost 6; bases outside the gene matches: 6. The CDR3 DNA sequence: TGCAGCGTCGTACAGGGGGTACAGACCCAGTACTTC. Amino acids: CSVVQGVQTQYF.

V is TRBV5-4 and J is TRBJ2-1; 7 nucleotides agree with TRBD2. Germline CDR1 is SGHNT and CDR2 is YYREEE (reference sequence). The CDR3 is 16 residues long. Trimming took 2 bases from V and 3 from J; bases not matched to a gene: 8. DNA of the CDR3: TGTGCCAGCAGCTTTCTTATAGCGGGCCTCTACAATGAGCAGTTCTTC. Its translation: CASSFLIAGLYNEQFF.

The chain links TRBV5-4 to TRBJ2-1; no reliable D call. There are 12 residues in the CDR3. CDR1 is SGHNT, CDR2 YYREEE, per germline (reference sequence). Trimming removed 1 base from V and 10 bases from J, with 9 bases in between. CDR3 amino acids: CASSLSRAEQFF. As DNA, the CDR3 is TGTGCCAGCAGCTTGAGTAGGGCGGAGCAGTTCTTC. Filled out from reference TRBV5-4 and TRBJ2-1, the complete variable domain reads ETGVTQSPTHLIKTRGQQVTLRCSSQSGHNTVSWYQQALGQGPQFIFQYYREEENGRGNFPPRFSGLQFPNYSSELNVNALELDDSALYLCASSLSRAEQFFGPGTRLTVL.

In this sample, this clone turned up a few times. The chain couples TRBV30 to TRBJ1-5; the D gene is possibly TRBD1 (6 bases). The CDR3 contains 12 residues. V shed 3 bases and J shed 9 bases, with 12 bases lying between them. Per the germline V gene, CDR1 is GTSNPN and CDR2 is SVGIG (reference sequence). CDR3 sequence (DNA): TGTGCCTGGAGGGCCCAGGGGACGCCCCAGCATTTT. The encoded protein is CAWRAQGTPQHF.

This clone was counted between two and nine times. The chain recombines TRBV14 with TRBJ2-1; D is ambiguous. The CDR3 spans 12 residues. Trimming removed 4 bases at V and 7 bases at J, with 8 bases between. CDR1 and CDR2 from the germline V gene are SGHDN and FVKESK. As DNA, the CDR3 is TGTGCCAGCAGCCGCAACCCGAATGAGCAGTTCTTC. As protein: CASSRNPNEQFF.

This clone was found a few times. The sample holds other DNA sequences that translate to the same CDR3. The chain joins TRBV29-1 to TRBJ2-7, with no clear D. Germline V gene lookup returns CDR1 SQVTM and CDR2 ANQGSEA. The CDR3 covers 11 residues. V lost 7 bases and J lost 3, with 10 bases in between. The CDR3 region has the DNA TGCAGCGGTCGGGCCGGCTACGAGCAGTACTTC. It translates to CSGRAGYEQYF.

The gene calls are TRBV5-4 and TRBJ2-4, with D uncertain. The CDR3 extends over 15 amino acids. Germline values: CDR1 SGHNT, CDR2 YYREEE (reference sequence). V was trimmed by 4 bases and J by 5 bases, leaving 16 bases between them. The CDR3 protein is CASSKIPRAENIQYF. The CDR3 DNA follows: TGTGCCAGCAGCAAAATTCCAAGGGCGGAAAACATTCAGTACTTC. Supplemented by reference TRBV5-4 and TRBJ2-4, the full variable domain reads ETGVTQSPTHLIKTRGQQVTLRCSSQSGHNTVSWYQQALGQGPQFIFQYYREEENGRGNFPPRFSGLQFPNYSSELNVNALELDDSALYLCASSKIPRAENIQYFGAGTRLSVL.

This clone was seen only a few times. The rearrangement links TRBV19 to TRBJ1-2; maybe TRBD1 (5 bases). The V end lost 7 bases, the J end lost 5 bases, and 14 bases lay between the germline ends. Germline V gene lookup returns CDR1 LNHDA and CDR2 SQIVND (reference sequence). The CDR3 has 13 residues. CDR3: CASTATVGYGYTF. The CDR3 coding sequence is TGTGCCAGTACCGCGACAGTGGGATATGGCTACACCTTC. The entire variable domain, with the rest obtained from reference TRBV19 and TRBJ1-2, is as follows: DGGITQSPKYLFRKEGQNVTLSCEQNLNHDAMYWYRQDPGQGLRLIYYSQIVNDFQKGDIAEGYSVSREKKESFPLTVTSAQKNPTAFYLCASTATVGYGYTFGSGTRLTVV.

The chain links TRBV5-1 to TRBJ2-7, with D possibly matching TRBD2 (6 bases). Trimming cost V 4 bases and J 0 bases, with 17 bases left between them. The CDR3 contains 16 residues. CDR1 and CDR2 (germline): SGHRS, YFSETQ. This CDR3 reads CASSPSGTSSSYEQYF. The CDR3 nucleotides are TGCGCCAGCAGCCCATCCGGGACTTCCAGCTCCTACGAGCAGTACTTC.

This clone was counted between two and nine times. This chain links TRBV18 with TRBJ2-3; 8 nucleotides align to TRBD2. CDR1 and CDR2 from the germline V gene are KGHSH and LQKENI. The CDR3 contains 18 residues. The V gene end was trimmed by 2 bases and the J gene end by 1 base; junction bases not matched to a gene: 11. The CDR3 is CASSPSPGGAMGTDTQYF. The DNA of the CDR3 is TGTGCCAGCTCACCATCCCCCGGGGGGGCAATGGGCACAGATACGCAGTATTTT.

This clone was detected a few times. The V and J genes are TRBV7-2 and TRBJ2-7; 7 nucleotides agree with TRBD2. This CDR3 contains 14 residues. Trimming at V came to 3 bases and at J to 5 bases, leaving 7 bases not matched to a gene. Germline CDR1 is SGHTA and CDR2 is FQGNSA. DNA of the CDR3: TGTGCCAGCAGCTTCAAGCGGGGCCCGAACGAGCAGTACTTC. This sequence encodes CASSFKRGPNEQYF.